This T cell receptor beta chain was captured by sequencing in a study of human T cells and chemical hapten exposure (dated by TCRdb to the early 2020s). With respect to the entire study: For sensitization, 2% DPC in acetone was applied to a roughly 2 cm by roughly 2 cm area of upper inner arm skin. Throughout the roughly 23-week study period, patients were also given weekly therapeutic DPC doses on the scalp. Patch tests used Finn chambers with 0.01% DPC on the upper back, scored after 6 days by International Contact Dermatitis Research Group standards. Most of the patients in the cohort were female, and the cohort covered alopecia areata with under or over 50% scalp involvement, alopecia totalis and alopecia universalis. Libraries were combined into a pool for sequencing, and differences in TCR yield between samples came mainly from small differences in library volumes within the pool. In alopecia patients, the study followed how the peripheral blood TCR repertoire changed in vivo over primary and secondary sensitization to diphenylcyclopropenone (DPC), a hapten. Blood samples were taken from patients before sensitization (week 0) and at 2, 6 and about 24 weeks after DPC sensitization. Blood for TCR sequencing was provided by twenty-nine alopecia patients at one to four time points (pre-sensitization, 2, 6 and 24 weeks).

This sample's time point label indicates: patch test 1, 2 weeks after DPC sensitization. The sample's treatment or condition label, in plain terms: therapeutic diphenylcyclopropenone sensitization with weekly scalp DPC. At each patch-test visit, blood was drawn before the patch test was applied. Eligible patients were aged 18 to 70, diagnosed with alopecia, deemed suitable for DPC therapy, and excluded if pregnant. Total RNA was isolated from unfractionated whole blood collected in Tempus Blood RNA tubes. To prepare the library, RACE was applied. The reads were generated on a NextSeq 500. During library preparation, unique molecular identifiers were attached to individual cDNA molecules so that TCRs could be counted quantitatively and reproducibly. For every blood RNA sample, sequencing covered both the TCR alpha and TCR beta chains. On the authors' methods: The median number of TCRs per sample was 90,000 to 100,000, ranging from about 20,000 to 690,600. The Decombinator software suite was used to annotate V, J and CDR3 in the TCR reads. Every sample was subsampled to the same number of TCRs (28,000) for the PS versus PT1 abundance plots. Expanded TCRs were defined as absent before sensitization and observed at least eight times at the 2-week time point. In TCRdb, the public reads were trimmed at Q25 with fastp and aligned with MiXCR, with productive beta chains retained. Rows with one shared CDR3 protein collapse into an entry with the most common genes and DNA. None of the V and J calls come from the authors' own analysis; TCRdb made them. This sample gives about 110,000 distinct CDR3 sequences in total; roughly 9.6% of them show up just once. 3% to 4.5% of the sample belongs to the ten largest clones.

General findings and caveats noted by the study authors: Because all patients had alopecia, a presumed autoimmune disease, the immune response of the patients might differ from that of healthy individuals. Patch test score correlated positively with the number of PT1 expanded TCRs, reaching significance at thresholds 8, 16 and 32 but not at 4. Repeated subsampling changed both the strength of the expansion versus patch-test correlation and the threshold at which the correlation became significant. Significantly more large CDR3 similarity clusters were formed by expanded TCRs than by pre-sensitization or healthy control sets, consistent with antigen-driven responses. DPC sensitization did not change how many TCRs were above 1 in 1000 frequency, and no evidence was found of alterations in global repertoire structure.

V is shortened by 5 bases, J by 1 base, and the region joining them spans 4 bases. Spanning cysteine to phenylalanine, the CDR3 consists of 12 amino acids. Here the CDR3 DNA is all that survives: 36 bases in frame from base 1. Looking up the germline V gene yields CDR1 SGHTA and CDR2 FQGNSA. There are many counts of this clonotype. Its antigen has not been determined. Base qualities are not provided; no much larger clone lies one nucleotide away. The chain links TRBV7-2 with TRBJ2-3; confidence is insufficient to name the D gene. The receptor was isolated from a woman aged 40 to 50 with alopecia areata. Some clones in this sample may be carry-over from other donors' samples. The sample here was whole blood, taken in connection with sensitization to the hapten diphenylcyclopropenone (DPC). Read as DNA, the sequence is TGTGCCAGCAGCCCCGGCACAGATACGCAGTATTTT. Its protein reads: CASSPGTDTQYF.